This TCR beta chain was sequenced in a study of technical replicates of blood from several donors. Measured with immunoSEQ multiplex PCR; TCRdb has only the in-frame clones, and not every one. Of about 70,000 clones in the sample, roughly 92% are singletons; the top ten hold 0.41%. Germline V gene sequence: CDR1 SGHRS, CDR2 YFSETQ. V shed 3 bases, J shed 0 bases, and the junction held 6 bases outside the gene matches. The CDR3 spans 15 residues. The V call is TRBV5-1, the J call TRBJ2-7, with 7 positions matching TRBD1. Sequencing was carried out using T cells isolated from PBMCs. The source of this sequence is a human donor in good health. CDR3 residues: CASSSQGSSSYEQYF. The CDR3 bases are TGCGCCAGCAGCTCACAGGGGTCCAGCTCCTACGAGCAGTACTTC.